The 20 T cell receptor beta chains below come from one sample, sequenced in a study of human T cells and chemical hapten exposure (dated by TCRdb to the early 2020s). The library was obtained by RACE. TCRdb lists the instrument as NextSeq 500. TCRdb ran its own pipeline on the public reads, namely fastp trimming at Q25 and MiXCR clone calling, and kept in-frame beta chains. Rows merge per CDR3 protein into single entries with the most common DNA and genes. A total of 80,000 to 95,000 distinct CDR3 sequences appear in this sample, under 14% of them only once. The top ten clonotypes cover about 1.6% of the sample. Explained via the paper, the time point label denotes: patch test 2, 6 weeks after DPC sensitization. The treatment or condition label, as the study defines it: therapeutic diphenylcyclopropenone sensitization with weekly scalp DPC. The input for sequencing was whole blood, taken in connection with sensitization to the hapten diphenylcyclopropenone (DPC). The source is a young man with alopecia areata. Some clones in this sample may be carry-over from other donors' samples.

This clonotype has only a few counts. The chain employs TRBV25-1 and TRBJ1-4; D ambiguous. This CDR3 spans 14 amino acids. The ends were cut back, 8 bases at V and 8 bases at J, with 18 bases in the middle. Germline lookup yields CDR1 MGHDK and CDR2 SYGVNS. The CDR3 reads CASGVAERREKLFF. The CDR3 bases are TGTGCCAGCGGGGTGGCGGAAAGGCGAGAAAAACTGTTTTTT. The variable domain in full, with the rest retrieved from reference TRBV25-1 and TRBJ1-4, is EADIYQTPRYLVIGTGKKITLECSQTMGHDKMYWYQQDPGMELHLIHYSYGVNSTEKGDLSSESTVSRIRTEHFPLTLESARPSHTSQYLCASGVAERREKLFFGSGTQLSVL.

The rearrangement uses TRBV5-1 and TRBJ2-5; D possibly corresponds to TRBD2 (5 bases). This CDR3 spans 14 amino acids. Germline CDR1 and CDR2: SGHRS and YFSETQ. Trimming removed 4 bases from V and 5 bases from J, with 15 bases in between. The CDR3 here is CASSLAGGPETQYF. In DNA, the CDR3 is TGCGCCAGCAGCCTCGCAGGAGGTCCCGAGACCCAGTACTTC.

The rearrangement links TRBV20-1 to TRBJ2-2; tentative D call: TRBD2 (5 bases). There are 13 residues in the CDR3. Germline loops: CDR1 DFQATT, CDR2 SNEGSKA (reference sequence). Trimming shortened V by 6 bases and J by 6 bases, and 14 bases separated the two germline ends. CDR3 nucleotides: TGCAGTGCGTCTACTAGTCCCCCCGGGGAGCTGTTTTTT. This encodes CSASTSPPGELFF.

This clonotype has more than one count but fewer than ten. The chain carries TRBV6-2 or TRBV6-3 and TRBJ2-2, with D unclear. Germline assignment: CDR1 MNHEY and CDR2 SVGEGT. The CDR3 totals 15 residues. The ends were cut back, 6 bases at V and 2 bases at J, with 13 bases in the middle. The CDR3 nucleotides read TGTGCCAGCAGGCCCCTCTGGCCAAACACCGGGGAGCTGTTTTTT. Amino acids: CASRPLWPNTGELFF.

The rearrangement joins TRBV14 to TRBJ1-1; 9 bases match TRBD1. The V gene's germline CDR1 is SGHDN and CDR2 FVKESK. Losses at the gene ends were 5 bases for V and 5 bases for J; bases not matched to a gene: 9. The CDR3 covers 15 residues. CDR3 amino acids: CASSSRGQGRTEAFF. The DNA for the CDR3 is TGTGCCAGCAGCTCGAGAGGACAGGGGCGAACTGAAGCTTTCTTT. Using reference TRBV14 and TRBJ1-1 for the parts outside the CDR3, the full variable domain is EAGVTQFPSHSVIEKGQTVTLRCDPISGHDNLYWYRRVMGKEIKFLLHFVKESKQDESGMPNNRFLAERTGGTYSTLKVQPAELEDSGVYFCASSSRGQGRTEAFFGQGTRLTVV.

This clonotype occurred a few times. The J gene is TRBJ2-1, the V gene TRBV3-1; 8 nucleotides line up with TRBD2. V was pared by 4 bases and J by 6 bases, with 11 bases of the junction left unmatched. The CDR3 is made up of 16 amino acids. CDR1 is LGHDT and CDR2 is YNNKEL in the germline V gene (reference sequence). The CDR3: CASSPPVGTSSNEQFF. The DNA of the CDR3 is TGTGCCAGCAGCCCCCCGGTCGGGACTAGTAGCAATGAGCAGTTCTTC.

This clonotype was seen only a few times. The chain joins TRBV20-1 to TRBJ1-6; D unclear. The CDR3 spans 15 residues. CDR1 and CDR2 (germline): DFQATT, SNEGSKA (reference sequence). V lost 3 bases to trimming and J lost 8 bases, with 17 bases between them. The CDR3 region has the DNA TGCAGTGCTAGGTCGACGGGGAAGAGGGATTCACCCCTCCACTTT. This sequence encodes CSARSTGKRDSPLHF.

This clonotype has at least ten counts. The chain joins TRBV20-1 to TRBJ2-7; no clear D gene. Trimming pared 0 bases from V and 3 bases from J, leaving 6 bases between. The germline gives CDR1 DFQATT, CDR2 SNEGSKA (reference sequence). This CDR3 has 12 residues. For the CDR3, the DNA is TGCAGTGCTAGAGATCTGGTCTACGAGCAGTACTTC. Translation gives CSARDLVYEQYF.

This clonotype was observed a few times. The chain employs TRBV6-2 or TRBV6-3 and TRBJ2-2; 9 bases fit TRBD1. Trimming took 5 bases from V and 3 from J; bases not matched to a gene: 7. The germline V gene has CDR1 MNHEY and CDR2 SVGEGT. The CDR3 consists of 16 residues. The CDR3 reads CASSQTGTGYTGELFF. CDR3 sequence (DNA): TGTGCCAGCAGTCAAACCGGGACAGGGTACACCGGGGAGCTGTTTTTT.

This chain connects TRBV7-2 to TRBJ2-5, with D maybe TRBD2 (6 bases). The V and J ends lost 5 bases and 4 bases respectively, with 8 bases between them. Germline V gene sequence: CDR1 SGHTA, CDR2 FQGNSA. CDR3 length equals 12 residues. This CDR3 is CASSPGVETQYF. The CDR3 coding sequence is TGTGCCAGCAGCCCGGGGGTAGAGACCCAGTACTTC.

This clonotype was counted between two and nine times. The J gene is TRBJ1-1, the V gene TRBV7-9, with 7 bases fitting TRBD1. V dropped 5 bases and J dropped 8; count of bases not matched to a gene: 8. The CDR3 covers 13 residues. Per the germline V gene, CDR1 is SEHNR and CDR2 is FQNEAQ (reference sequence). The CDR3 loop reads CASSPTDRAEAFF. As DNA, the CDR3 is TGTGCCAGCAGCCCCACCGACAGGGCCGAAGCTTTCTTT.

Ten or more counts support this clonotype. The rearrangement links TRBV20-1 to TRBJ2-1, with TRBD1 identical over 7 bases. The trim removed 6 bases at V and 0 bases at J, leaving 5 bases unmatched. The CDR3 spans 14 residues. Per germline, CDR1 DFQATT and CDR2 SNEGSKA (reference sequence). CDR3 in amino acids: CSAGDSRSYNEQFF. CDR3 sequence (DNA): TGCAGTGCCGGGGACAGCCGCTCCTACAATGAGCAGTTCTTC.

The rearrangement joins TRBV7-4 to TRBJ2-7; 8 positions agree with TRBD1. Trimming took 5 bases from V and 2 from J; bases not matched to a gene: 11. Germline V lookup: CDR1 SGHVT, CDR2 SQSDAQ. The CDR3 is 16 amino acids. The CDR3, as DNA: TGTGCCAGCAGCCCCGGGACAGGCCTTCGAACCTACGAGCAGTACGTC. It codes for CASSPGTGLRTYEQYV.

This clonotype was detected only a few times. CDR3 DNA: TGCGCCAGCAGGGACGGACAGGCGATCAATCAGCCCCAGCATTTT. Translated: CASRDGQAINQPQHF. The chain links TRBV10-2 to TRBJ1-5, with 7 bases fitting TRBD1. Germline CDR1 WSHSY, CDR2 SAAADI. V shed 6 bases and J 3 bases; nucleotides not matched to a gene: 8. This CDR3 is 15 amino acids long.

This clonotype came up many times. V is TRBV24-1 and J is TRBJ1-4, with D unresolved. CDR3 length: 13 residues. V shed 4 bases and J shed 5 bases, with 7 bases lying between them. Germline V gene data show CDR1 as KGHDR and CDR2 as SFDVKD. The CDR3 DNA reads TGTGCCACCAGTGACACCCCGAATGAAAAACTGTTTTTT. It is translated as CATSDTPNEKLFF.

Concerning this clonotype: With a much larger clone just one base away, this may be a read error. CDR3 sequence reads: CASSQEGLTGAREAFF. The CDR3 DNA follows: TGCGCCAGCAGCCAAGAAGGGCTCACAGGAGCCCGTGAAGCTTTCTTT. The chain carries TRBV4-1 and TRBJ1-1; tentatively, D is TRBD1 (5 bases). V lost 0 bases and J lost 7, with 18 bases in between. CDR3 length equals 16 residues. CDR1 is MGHRA and CDR2 is YSYEKL in the germline V gene.

This clonotype was counted once. V and J are TRBV28 and TRBJ2-4, with D perhaps TRBD1 (7 bases). The CDR3 totals 15 residues. V was shortened by 5 bases and J by 7 bases, with 18 bases between the two germline ends. The germline gives CDR1 MDHEN, CDR2 SYDVKM. The CDR3: CASSGGDRRGNIQYF. The CDR3 coding sequence is TGTGCCAGCAGTGGAGGGGACAGAAGAGGTAACATTCAGTACTTC.

A few counts support this clonotype. The chain combines TRBV5-1 with TRBJ2-5, with 7 bases fitting TRBD2. The CDR3 length is 14 residues. Germline V gene sequence: CDR1 SGHRS, CDR2 YFSETQ. The J segment lost 3 bases and the V segment lost 3 bases, leaving 5 bases of the junction unmatched. The CDR3 reads CASSSGLGEETQYF. Here the CDR3 DNA reads TGCGCCAGCAGCTCTGGACTAGGAGAAGAGACCCAGTACTTC.

This clonotype was seen a handful of times. This sequence joins TRBV7-2 and TRBJ1-3; D not resolved. The germline CDR1 and CDR2 sequences are SGHTA and FQGNSA. The CDR3 loop spans 16 amino acids. Trimming removed 1 base at V and 1 base at J, with 11 bases between. Here the CDR3 DNA reads TGTGCCAGCAGCTTAGGAGTAATGGGATCTGGAAACACCATATATTTT. This gives the protein CASSLGVMGSGNTIYF.

V and J are TRBV9 and TRBJ2-3; 7 bases match TRBD1. CDR1 SGDLS and CDR2 YYNGEE come from the germline V gene. The J segment lost 6 bases and the V segment lost 4 bases, leaving 8 bases of the junction unmatched. The CDR3 extends over 14 amino acids. The CDR3 nucleotides read TGTGCCAGCAGCCGCAGGGGGAGTGACGATACGCAGTATTTT. Protein sequence: CASSRRGSDDTQYF. The entire variable domain, with the rest obtained from reference TRBV9 and TRBJ2-3, is as follows: DSGVTQTPKHLITATGQRVTLRCSPRSGDLSVYWYQQSLDQGLQFLIQYYNGEERAKGNILERFSAQQFPDLHSELNLSSLELGDSALYFCASSRRGSDDTQYFGPGTRLTVL.